A single sample gave rise to the 11 T cell receptor beta chains below, sequenced in a study of blood T cell repertoires in COVID-19 (dated by TCRdb to between 2020 and 2021). Preparation of the library involved the immunoSEQ multiplex PCR assay. Drawn from immuneACCESS, this table holds only the in-frame rearrangements with V and J called that TCRdb kept. Clones are partly lost; checked studies trace under half to an unresolved V gene and leave the rest unexplained. This sample is represented by about 320,000 clones; roughly nine tenths of them were singletons. Of the sample, almost 4% is held by the ten largest clones. Sequenced sample: PBMCs or T cells enriched from blood (not recorded which). The origin of the receptors is a woman in her twenties or thirties who had been exposed to COVID-19.

This rearrangement joins TRBV14 to TRBJ1-2; a possible D gene is TRBD1 (6 bases). The CDR3 totals 16 residues. Germline lookup yields CDR1 SGHDN and CDR2 FVKESK. Trimming left V 1 base short and J 4 bases short, with 16 bases between. In DNA form, the CDR3 reads TGTGCCAGCAGCCAAGTCCCCCTTCCAGGGGCCTATGGCTACACCTTC. Encoded protein: CASSQVPLPGAYGYTF.

The chain uses TRBV7-6 and TRBJ2-5; a weak D match, TRBD2 (5 bases). The CDR3 is 15 amino acids. Germline CDR1 and CDR2: SGHVS and FNYEAQ. The ends were cut back, 2 bases at V and 1 base at J, with 11 bases in the middle. The CDR3, as DNA: TGTGCCAGCAGCTTAACGGGGATCGGCCAAGAGACCCAGTACTTC. Translating gives CASSLTGIGQETQYF.

This clone was detected only once. J is TRBJ1-2 and V is TRBV6-4, with D perhaps matching TRBD1 (5 bases). V was shortened by 6 bases and J by 5 bases, with 19 bases between the two germline ends. The CDR3 loop spans 15 amino acids. Germline CDR1 is MRHNA and CDR2 is SNTAGT. The CDR3 is CASRTSGRRGYGYTF. The CDR3 region has the DNA TGTGCCAGCAGGACCTCGGGCAGGAGGGGTTATGGCTACACCTTC.

V is TRBV5-1 and J is TRBJ1-3; D gene uncertain. With 3 bases removed from V and 4 bases from J, the gap between germline ends came to 11 bases. CDR1 is SGHRS, CDR2 YFSETQ, per germline. The CDR3 consists of 14 residues. CDR3 protein: CASSYGGYGNTIYF. The CDR3 DNA sequence: TGCGCCAGCAGCTACGGAGGGTACGGAAACACCATATATTTT.

Written as DNA, the CDR3 is TGTGCCAGCTCACCACCGGCGCGGGGGAGCACAGATACGCAGTATTTT. This sequence encodes CASSPPARGSTDTQYF. The chain links TRBV18 to TRBJ2-3; 7 nucleotides match TRBD2. The CDR3 extends over 16 amino acids. V lost 0 bases and J lost 0; bases outside the gene matches: 3. The germline gives CDR1 KGHSH, CDR2 LQKENI.

The chain recombines TRBV19 with TRBJ2-7; TRBD1 aligns across 8 bases. V lost 6 bases and J lost 5; bases outside the gene matches: 6. Per the germline V gene, CDR1 is LNHDA and CDR2 is SQIVND (reference sequence). This CDR3 contains 13 residues. CDR3 nucleotides: TGTGCCAGTAGCGAGACAGGGGCGCACGAGCAGTACTTC. This translates into CASSETGAHEQYF.

V usage is TRBV27 and J usage is TRBJ2-1; a weak D match, TRBD2 (6 bases). The V end was cut by 2 bases, the J end by 4 bases, with 18 bases between. The CDR3 is 17 amino acids. The V gene's germline CDR1 is MNHEY and CDR2 SMNVEV (reference sequence). As DNA, the CDR3 is TGTGCCAGCAGTTTACCCCCTCGTGGGGGGAAATACAATGAGCAGTTCTTC. This translates into CASSLPPRGGKYNEQFF.

This chain joins TRBV18 and TRBJ2-6, with 10 bases matching TRBD1. This CDR3 is built from 24 residues. Germline lookup yields CDR1 KGHSH and CDR2 LQKENI. The J segment lost 0 bases and the V segment lost 3 bases, leaving 23 bases of the junction unmatched. The CDR3 DNA reads TGTGCCAGCTCACCTATAAGCCAGCTCACCACCGGACAGGGGGTGATCTCTGGGGCCAACGTCCTGACTTTC. This translates into CASSPISQLTTGQGVISGANVLTF.

The chain combines TRBV2 with TRBJ1-4; D call uncertain. The germline CDR1 and CDR2 sequences are SNHLY and FYNNEI. V was pared by 4 bases and J by 11 bases, with 17 bases between. The CDR3 has 14 residues. The CDR3 bases are TGTGCCAGCAGTGTCGAGGTCAGTCAAACGAAACTGTTTTTT. It codes for CASSVEVSQTKLFF.

V and J are TRBV21-1 and TRBJ2-5; the table's TRBD1 call for D was not verified on the DNA. TRBV21-1 is labeled a pseudogene. The CDR3 is made up of 15 amino acids. CDR3 loop: CASSILAGHQETQYF. In nucleotides, the CDR3 is TGTGCCAGCAGCATACTCGCTGGGCACCAAGAGACCCAGTACTTC.

V is TRBV5-5 and J is TRBJ1-5; D not certain. The CDR3 is 16 residues long. V lost 2 bases to trimming and J lost 4 bases, with 16 bases between them. CDR1 SGHKS and CDR2 YYEKEE come from the germline V gene (reference sequence). CDR3: CASSFGQREGNQPQHF. CDR3 in DNA: TGTGCCAGCAGCTTTGGGCAAAGGGAGGGAAATCAGCCCCAGCATTTT.